Detailed here is one T cell receptor beta chain. Its target is not known. A much larger clonotype is one base distant, so this may be a read error. TCRdb re-called the RT-PCR reads with MiXCR, one entry per CDR3 protein. The data show approximately 700,000 distinct CDR3 sequences, approximately 15% seen once. This entry is derived from a study of response to subunit inactivated influenza vaccine. Study-wide results and limits: Few new T cells, the authors suggested, are recruited by each seasonal influenza vaccination.

CDR3 length: 14 amino acids. CDR1 is MDHEN, CDR2 SYDVKM, per germline. The clonotype comes from a man over 45 who received an inactivated influenza vaccine. The gene calls are TRBV28 and TRBJ2-6, with 8 positions matching TRBD2. The sequenced sample was PBMCs from blood, obtained around 15 days before vaccination. CDR3 amino acids: CASKVTGGVNVLTF. CDR3 coding DNA: TGTGCCAGCAAGGTGACGGGAGGGGTCAACGTCCTGACTTTC.